Listed below are T cell receptor beta chains from one sample, sequenced in a study of CD8+ T cells in alopecia areata. Generated by immunoSEQ multiplex PCR, the TCRdb table keeps only in-frame clones and is missing some. The sample consists of fewer than 110,000 clones, roughly 84% of them appearing once. Sequences were derived from CD8+ T cells sorted from blood, sampled at week 24, from a patient treated with tofacitinib. The source of these receptors is a human donor with alopecia areata. The CDR3 runs from the conserved cysteine through the conserved F or W. The D gene is left open where the match is weak. Size is stated for part of the rows, as once, few or many counts, or as a class when the clone is expanded.

>NA|NA|TRBJ2-7|14|TRBV5-1
TGCGCCAGCAGCTTCGAGGACGTCTACTACGAGCAGTACTTC
CASSFEDVYYEQYF
>NA|NA|TRBJ2-2|16|TRBV14
TGTGCCAGCAGCCAAGTCCCAGGGTCGTACACCGGGGAGCTGTTTTTT
CASSQVPGSYTGELFF
>NA|NA|TRBJ2-7|15|TRBV6-5
TGTGCCAGCAGTTACGGCAGGGGAGGTGGCAGAGAGCAGTACTTC
CASSYGRGGGREQYF
>NA|NA|TRBJ2-1|14|TRBV13
TGTGCCAGCAGCTTAGGAGGGGCCTACAATGAGCAGTTCTTC
CASSLGGAYNEQFF
>NA|NA|TRBJ2-1|16|TRBV4-1
TGCGCCAGCAGCCGCCCGGCGGGGTCGTCCTACAATGAGCAGTTCTTC
CASSRPAGSSYNEQFF
>NA|NA|TRBJ1-2|12|TRBV2
TGTGCCAGCAGTGACTCAGAGGATGGCTACACCTTC
CASSDSEDGYTF
>TRBD1|NA|TRBJ1-1|14|TRBV5-1
TGCGCCAGCAGCTTGACAGGGGAGAACACTGAAGCTTTCTTT
CASSLTGENTEAFF
>NA|NA|TRBJ2-2|14|TRBV19
TGTGCCAGTTGGGGGGACTTTTCAACCGGGGAGCTGTTTTTT
CASWGDFSTGELFF
>NA|NA|TRBJ1-2|15|TRBV10-2
TGCGCCAGCGCCTATCAGGAGAGCTCTAACTATGGCTACACCTTC
CASAYQESSNYGYTF
>NA|NA|TRBJ1-1|13|TRBV5-6
TGTGCCAGCAGCTTGGGTGGGGGCACTGAAGCTTTCTTT
CASSLGGGTEAFF
>NA|NA|TRBJ2-2|12|TRBV5-6
TGTGCCAGCAGCTTGGTTGCCGGGGAGCTGTTTTTT
CASSLVAGELFF
>NA|NA|TRBJ1-1|15|TRBV5-5
TGTGCCAGCAGCTTGGTTGGACACCCGAACACTGAAGCTTTCTTT
CASSLVGHPNTEAFF
>TRBD1|few|TRBJ2-3|17|TRBV19
TGTGCCAGTAGTAGGGAACAGGGGGTTCCTAGCACAGATACGCAGTATTTT
CASSREQGVPSTDTQYF
>TRBD2|NA|TRBJ2-3|17|TRBV27
TGTGCCAGCAGTCCGTGGACTAGCGGGGGAGACACAGATACGCAGTATTTT
CASSPWTSGGDTDTQYF
>TRBD1|NA|TRBJ2-7|14|TRBV29-1
TGCAGCGTTGAAGATACCGGACAGGGATACGAGCAGTACTTC
CSVEDTGQGYEQYF
>NA|NA|TRBJ2-7|14|TRBV6-5
TGTGCCAGCAGTGGCCGTAGCACCTCCTACGAGCAGTACTTC
CASSGRSTSYEQYF
>NA|NA|TRBJ2-7|14|TRBV29-1
TGCAGCGTTGACGGAGGACGGGACTCCTACGAGCAGTACTTC
CSVDGGRDSYEQYF
>NA|NA|TRBJ2-5|15|TRBV6-1
TGTGCCAGCAGCGAAAACAGCGGGTGGGTCGAGACCCAGTACTTC
CASSENSGWVETQYF
>NA|NA|TRBJ2-1|14|TRBV27
TGTGCCAGCAGTTTTTGGGGTAGTATGAATGAGCAGTTCTTC
CASSFWGSMNEQFF
>TRBD2|NA|TRBJ2-5|15|TRBV6-5
TGTGCCAGCAGTTACTCTAGCGGGGGCCAAGAGACCCAGTACTTC
CASSYSSGGQETQYF
>NA|few|TRBJ2-3|17|TRBV6-1
TGTGCCAGCAGTGAATATGGTCCCGGCCGCGGCACAGATACGCAGTATTTT
CASSEYGPGRGTDTQYF
>NA|NA|TRBJ2-7|14|TRBV4-3
TGCGCCAGCAGCCAAGGGACTGCTTCCTACGAGCAGTACTTC
CASSQGTASYEQYF
>NA|NA|TRBJ2-3|15|TRBV7-2
TGTGCCAGCAGCTCATGGGGGCCCAGCACAGATACGCAGTATTTT
CASSSWGPSTDTQYF
>TRBD1|NA|TRBJ2-5|12|TRBV15
TGTGCCACCGGACAGGGGGAAGAGACCCAGTACTTC
CATGQGEETQYF
>NA|NA|TRBJ2-7|15|TRBV5-1
TGCGCCAGCAGCTTGGTCCTGGGGTCCTCCTACGAGCAGTACTTC
CASSLVLGSSYEQYF
>TRBD2|few|TRBJ2-5|19|TRBV11-2
TGTGCCAGCAGCCTATATCCTCCGGGACTAGCGGGGGGACAAGAGACCCAGTACTTC
CASSLYPPGLAGGQETQYF
>NA|few|TRBJ1-5|14|TRBV2
TGTGCCAGCAGGGCGACAGCTAGCAATCAGCCCCAGCATTTT
CASRATASNQPQHF
>TRBD2|NA|TRBJ2-5|17|TRBV4-1
TGCGCCAGCAGCCCTAGGACTAGCGGGGGGGCCCAAGAGACCCAGTACTTC
CASSPRTSGGAQETQYF